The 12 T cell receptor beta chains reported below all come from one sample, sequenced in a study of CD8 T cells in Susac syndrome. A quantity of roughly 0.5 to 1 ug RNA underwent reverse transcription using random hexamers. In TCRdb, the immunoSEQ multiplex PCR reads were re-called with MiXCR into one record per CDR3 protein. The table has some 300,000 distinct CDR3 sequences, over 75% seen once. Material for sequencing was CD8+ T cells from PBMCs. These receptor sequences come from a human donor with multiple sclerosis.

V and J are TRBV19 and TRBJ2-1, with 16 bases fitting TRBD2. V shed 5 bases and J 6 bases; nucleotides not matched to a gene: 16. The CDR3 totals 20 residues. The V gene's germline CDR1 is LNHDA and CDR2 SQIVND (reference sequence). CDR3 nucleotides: TGTGCCAGTAGTGTACCTCCGGGACTAGCGGGAGGGCCCAACCCCAATGAGCAGTTCTTC. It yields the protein CASSVPPGLAGGPNPNEQFF.

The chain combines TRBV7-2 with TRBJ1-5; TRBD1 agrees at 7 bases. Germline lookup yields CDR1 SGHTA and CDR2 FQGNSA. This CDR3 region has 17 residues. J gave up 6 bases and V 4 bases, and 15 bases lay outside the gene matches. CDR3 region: CASSSFNPQGRGQPQHF. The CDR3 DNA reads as TGTGCCAGCAGCTCATTTAATCCACAGGGGAGGGGTCAGCCCCAGCATTTT.

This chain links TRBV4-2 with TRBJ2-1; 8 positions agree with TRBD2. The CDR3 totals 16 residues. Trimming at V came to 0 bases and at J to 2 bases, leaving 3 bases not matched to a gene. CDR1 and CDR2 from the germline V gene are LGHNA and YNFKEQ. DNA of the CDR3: TGTGCCAGCAGCCAAGATCAGCGGGAGACCTACAATGAGCAGTTCTTC. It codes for CASSQDQRETYNEQFF.

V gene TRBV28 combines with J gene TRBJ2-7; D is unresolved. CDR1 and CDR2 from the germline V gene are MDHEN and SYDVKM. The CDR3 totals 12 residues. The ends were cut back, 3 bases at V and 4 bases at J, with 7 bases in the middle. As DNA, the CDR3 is TGTGCCAGCAGTTTTGTTTCATACGAGCAGTACTTC. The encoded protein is CASSFVSYEQYF.

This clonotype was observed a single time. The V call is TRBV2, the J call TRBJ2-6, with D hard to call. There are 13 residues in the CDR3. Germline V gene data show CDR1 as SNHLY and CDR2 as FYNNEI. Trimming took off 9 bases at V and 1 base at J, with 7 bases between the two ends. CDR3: CASDTSGANVLTF. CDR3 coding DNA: TGTGCCAGTGATACGTCTGGGGCCAACGTCCTGACTTTC.

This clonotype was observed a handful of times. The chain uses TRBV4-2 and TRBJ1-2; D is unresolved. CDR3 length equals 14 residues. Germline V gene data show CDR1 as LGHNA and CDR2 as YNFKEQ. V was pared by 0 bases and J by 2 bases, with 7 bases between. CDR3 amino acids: CASSQEGGNYGYTF. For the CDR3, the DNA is TGTGCCAGCAGCCAAGAGGGCGGGAACTATGGCTACACCTTC.

CDR3 residues: CASSLGLAGVREQFF. The CDR3 region has the DNA TGTGCCAGCAGCCTGGGACTAGCGGGGGTTCGTGAGCAGTTCTTC. The chain has TRBV13 and TRBJ2-1, with 14 bases fitting TRBD2. V trimming: 5 bases; J trimming: 9 bases; junction bases outside the gene matches: 6. Germline V CDR1 and CDR2: PRHDT, FYEKMQ (reference sequence). The CDR3 consists of 15 residues.

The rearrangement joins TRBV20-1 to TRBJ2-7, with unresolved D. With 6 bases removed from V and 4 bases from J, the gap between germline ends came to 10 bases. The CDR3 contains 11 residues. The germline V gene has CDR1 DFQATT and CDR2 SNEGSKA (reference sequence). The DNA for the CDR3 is TGCAGTGCCACCCCAATTTACGAGCAGTACTTC. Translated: CSATPIYEQYF.

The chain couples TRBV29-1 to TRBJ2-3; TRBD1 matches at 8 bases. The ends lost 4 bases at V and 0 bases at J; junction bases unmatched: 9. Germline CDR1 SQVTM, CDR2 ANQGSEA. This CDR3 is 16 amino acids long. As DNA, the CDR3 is TGCAGCGTTGTTGCCTCCGGGACAGGAAGCACAGATACGCAGTATTTT. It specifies CSVVASGTGSTDTQYF.

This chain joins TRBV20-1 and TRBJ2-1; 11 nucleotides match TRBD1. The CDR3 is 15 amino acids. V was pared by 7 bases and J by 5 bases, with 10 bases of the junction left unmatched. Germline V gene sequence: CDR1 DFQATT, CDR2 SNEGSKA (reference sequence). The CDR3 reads CSVQTRDRGDNEQFF. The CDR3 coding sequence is TGCAGTGTACAAACCCGGGACAGGGGGGACAATGAGCAGTTCTTC.

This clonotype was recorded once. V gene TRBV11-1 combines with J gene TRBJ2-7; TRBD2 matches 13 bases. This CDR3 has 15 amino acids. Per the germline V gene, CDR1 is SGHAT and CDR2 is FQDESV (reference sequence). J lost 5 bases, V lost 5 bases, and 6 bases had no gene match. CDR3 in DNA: TGTGCCAGCAGCCCGGGACTAGCGGGAAACGACGAGCAGTACTTC. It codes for CASSPGLAGNDEQYF.

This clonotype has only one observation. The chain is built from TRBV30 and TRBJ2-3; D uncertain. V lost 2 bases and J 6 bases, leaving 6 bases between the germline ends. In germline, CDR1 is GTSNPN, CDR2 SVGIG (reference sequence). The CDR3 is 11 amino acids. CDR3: CAWSPRDTQYF. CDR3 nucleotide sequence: TGTGCCTGGAGTCCCCGGGATACGCAGTATTTT.